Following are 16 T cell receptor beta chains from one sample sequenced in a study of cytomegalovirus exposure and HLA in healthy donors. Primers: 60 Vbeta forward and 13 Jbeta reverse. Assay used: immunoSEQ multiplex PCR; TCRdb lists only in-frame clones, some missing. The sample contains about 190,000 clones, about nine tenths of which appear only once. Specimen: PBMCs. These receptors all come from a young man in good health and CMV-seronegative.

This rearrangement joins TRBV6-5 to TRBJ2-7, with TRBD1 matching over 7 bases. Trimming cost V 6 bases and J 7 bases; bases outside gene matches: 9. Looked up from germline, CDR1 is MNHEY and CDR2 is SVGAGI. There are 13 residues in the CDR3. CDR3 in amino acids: CASRTTGYGEQYF. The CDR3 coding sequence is TGTGCCAGCAGGACGACAGGGTACGGGGAGCAGTACTTC.

The CDR3 nucleotides read TGTGCCAGCAGCAAAGATCGCAGGGTAAAAGAGACCCAGTACTTC. It translates to CASSKDRRVKETQYF. The chain links TRBV21-1 to TRBJ2-5; TRBD1 is the table's D call, not checked against the DNA. TRBV21-1 is described as a pseudogene. CDR3 length equals 15 residues.

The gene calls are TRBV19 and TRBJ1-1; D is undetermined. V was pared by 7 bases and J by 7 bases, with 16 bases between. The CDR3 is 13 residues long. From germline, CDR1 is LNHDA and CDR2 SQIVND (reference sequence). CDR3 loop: CASTAHPGDEAFF. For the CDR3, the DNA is TGTGCCAGTACGGCCCACCCGGGAGATGAAGCTTTCTTT.

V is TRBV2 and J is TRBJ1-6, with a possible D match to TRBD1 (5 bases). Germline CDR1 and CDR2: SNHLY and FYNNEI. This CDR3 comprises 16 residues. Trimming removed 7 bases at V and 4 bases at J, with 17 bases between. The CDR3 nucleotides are TGTGCCAGCATGACTCGGGGGAGGGAATATAATTCACCCCTCCACTTT. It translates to CASMTRGREYNSPLHF. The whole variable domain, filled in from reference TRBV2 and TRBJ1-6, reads EPEVTQTPSHQVTQMGQEVILRCVPISNHLYFYWYRQILGQKVEFLVSFYNNEISEKSEIFDDQFSVERPDGSNFTLKIRSTKLEDSAMYFCASMTRGREYNSPLHFGNGTRLTVT.

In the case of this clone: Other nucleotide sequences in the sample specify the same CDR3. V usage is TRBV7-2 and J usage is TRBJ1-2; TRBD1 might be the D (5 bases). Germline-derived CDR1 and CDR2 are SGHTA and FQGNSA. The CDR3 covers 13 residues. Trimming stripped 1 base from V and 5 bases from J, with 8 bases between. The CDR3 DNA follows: TGTGCCAGCAGCTTAGGGGGGGATTATGGCTACACCTTC. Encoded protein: CASSLGGDYGYTF.

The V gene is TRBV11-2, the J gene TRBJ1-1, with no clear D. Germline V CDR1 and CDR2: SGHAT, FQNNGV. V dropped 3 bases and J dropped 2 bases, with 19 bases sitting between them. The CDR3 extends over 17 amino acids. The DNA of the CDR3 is TGTGCCAGCAGCTTGTTAATTGACTCTTTCATAAACACTGAAGCTTTCTTT. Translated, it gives CASSLLIDSFINTEAFF.

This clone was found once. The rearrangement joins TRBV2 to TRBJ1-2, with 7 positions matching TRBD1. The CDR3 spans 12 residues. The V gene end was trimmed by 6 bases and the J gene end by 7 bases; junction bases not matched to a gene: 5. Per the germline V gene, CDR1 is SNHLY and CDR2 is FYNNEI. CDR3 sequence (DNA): TGTGCCAGCAGGGGTAGGGGGCTTGGCTACACCTTC. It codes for CASRGRGLGYTF.

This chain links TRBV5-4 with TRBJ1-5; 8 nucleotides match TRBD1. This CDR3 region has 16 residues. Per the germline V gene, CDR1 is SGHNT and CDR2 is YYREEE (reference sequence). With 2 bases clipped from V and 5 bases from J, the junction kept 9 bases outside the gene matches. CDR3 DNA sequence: TGTGCCAGCAGCTTCCGGACTTCAGGGGGCGATCAGCCCCAGCATTTT. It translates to CASSFRTSGGDQPQHF.

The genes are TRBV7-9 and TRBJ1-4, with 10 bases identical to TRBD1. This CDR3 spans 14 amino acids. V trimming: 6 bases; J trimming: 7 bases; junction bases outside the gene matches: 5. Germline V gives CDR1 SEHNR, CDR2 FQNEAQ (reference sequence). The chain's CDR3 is CASRSGQGSEKLFF. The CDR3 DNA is TGTGCCAGCAGATCGGGACAGGGGAGTGAAAAACTGTTTTTT.

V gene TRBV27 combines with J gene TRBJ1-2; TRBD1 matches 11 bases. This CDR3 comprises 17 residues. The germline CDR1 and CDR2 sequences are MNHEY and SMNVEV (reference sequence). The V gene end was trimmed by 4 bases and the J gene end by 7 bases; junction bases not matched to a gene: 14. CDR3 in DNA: TGTGCCAGCAGTTCGCGGACAGGGGGCGTTGTTAGTCTTGGCTACACCTTC. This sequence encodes CASSSRTGGVVSLGYTF.

The CDR3 loop is CATTRGGDQPQHF. CDR3 nucleotide sequence: TGTGCCACCACCCGGGGTGGCGATCAGCCCCAGCATTTT. The rearrangement joins TRBV6-5 to TRBJ1-5; D uncertain. The V gene lost 10 bases and the J gene lost 5 bases, with 15 bases spanning the gap. Germline CDR1 is MNHEY and CDR2 is SVGAGI. CDR3 length equals 13 residues.

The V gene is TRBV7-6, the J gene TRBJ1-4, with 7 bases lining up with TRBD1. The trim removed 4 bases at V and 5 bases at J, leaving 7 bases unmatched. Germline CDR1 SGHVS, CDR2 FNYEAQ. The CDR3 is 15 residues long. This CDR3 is CASSSDGQVNEKLFF. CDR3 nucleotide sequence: TGTGCCAGCAGCTCGGACGGACAGGTGAATGAAAAACTGTTTTTT. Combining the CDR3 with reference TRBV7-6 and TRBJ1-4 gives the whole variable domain GAGVSQSPRYKVTKRGQDVALRCDPISGHVSLYWYRQALGQGPEFLTYFNYEAQQDKSGLPNDRFSAERPEGSISTLTIQRTEQRDSAMYRCASSSDGQVNEKLFFGSGTQLSVL.

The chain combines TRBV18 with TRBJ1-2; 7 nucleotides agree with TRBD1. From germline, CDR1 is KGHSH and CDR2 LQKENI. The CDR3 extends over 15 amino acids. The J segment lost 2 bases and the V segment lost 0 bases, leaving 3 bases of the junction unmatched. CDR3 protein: CASSPPGQTNYGYTF. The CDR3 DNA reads TGTGCCAGCTCACCACCGGGACAGACAAACTATGGCTACACCTTC.

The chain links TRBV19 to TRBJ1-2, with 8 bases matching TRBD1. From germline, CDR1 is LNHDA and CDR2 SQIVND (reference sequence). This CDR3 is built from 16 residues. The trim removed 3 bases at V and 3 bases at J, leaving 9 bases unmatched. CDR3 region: CASSIGAGQVDYGYTF. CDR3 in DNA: TGTGCCAGTAGTATCGGGGCGGGACAGGTAGACTATGGCTACACCTTC. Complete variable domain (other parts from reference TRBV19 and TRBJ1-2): DGGITQSPKYLFRKEGQNVTLSCEQNLNHDAMYWYRQDPGQGLRLIYYSQIVNDFQKGDIAEGYSVSREKKESFPLTVTSAQKNPTAFYLCASSIGAGQVDYGYTFGSGTRLTVV.

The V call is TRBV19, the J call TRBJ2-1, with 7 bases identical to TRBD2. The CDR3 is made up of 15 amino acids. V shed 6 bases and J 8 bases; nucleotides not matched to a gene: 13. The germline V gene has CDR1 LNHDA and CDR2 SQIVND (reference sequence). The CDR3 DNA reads TGTGCCAGTAGCCCTTTTGCGGGAGAACTCGATGAGCAGTTCTTC. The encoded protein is CASSPFAGELDEQFF. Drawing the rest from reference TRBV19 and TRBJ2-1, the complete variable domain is DGGITQSPKYLFRKEGQNVTLSCEQNLNHDAMYWYRQDPGQGLRLIYYSQIVNDFQKGDIAEGYSVSREKKESFPLTVTSAQKNPTAFYLCASSPFAGELDEQFFGPGTRLTVL.

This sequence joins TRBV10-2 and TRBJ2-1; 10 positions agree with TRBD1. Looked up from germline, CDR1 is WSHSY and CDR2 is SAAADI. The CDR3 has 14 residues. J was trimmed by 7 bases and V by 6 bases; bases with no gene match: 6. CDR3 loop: CASSRDRGRNEQFF. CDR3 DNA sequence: TGCGCCAGCAGCCGGGACAGGGGAAGGAATGAGCAGTTCTTC.